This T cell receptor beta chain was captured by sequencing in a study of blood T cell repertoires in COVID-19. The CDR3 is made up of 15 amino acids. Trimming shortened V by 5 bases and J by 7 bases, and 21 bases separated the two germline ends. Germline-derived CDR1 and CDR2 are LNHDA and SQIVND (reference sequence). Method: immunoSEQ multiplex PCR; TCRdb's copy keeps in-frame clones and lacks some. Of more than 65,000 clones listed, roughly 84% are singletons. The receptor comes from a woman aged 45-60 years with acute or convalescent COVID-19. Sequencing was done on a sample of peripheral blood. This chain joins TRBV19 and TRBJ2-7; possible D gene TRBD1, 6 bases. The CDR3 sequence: CASSLQLGARREQYF. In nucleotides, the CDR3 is TGTGCCAGTAGTCTTCAGTTGGGGGCGCGGCGGGAGCAGTACTTC.